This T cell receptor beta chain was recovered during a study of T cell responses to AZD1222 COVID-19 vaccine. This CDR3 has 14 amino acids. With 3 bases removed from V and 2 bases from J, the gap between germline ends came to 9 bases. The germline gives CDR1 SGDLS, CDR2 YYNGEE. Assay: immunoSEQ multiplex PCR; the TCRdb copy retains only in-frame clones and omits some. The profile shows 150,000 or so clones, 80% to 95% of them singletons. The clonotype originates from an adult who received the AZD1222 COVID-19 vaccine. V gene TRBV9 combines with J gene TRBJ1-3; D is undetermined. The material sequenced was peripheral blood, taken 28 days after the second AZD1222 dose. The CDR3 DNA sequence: TGTGCCAGCAGCGACGGGAACGCTGGAAACACCATATATTTT. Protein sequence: CASSDGNAGNTIYF.